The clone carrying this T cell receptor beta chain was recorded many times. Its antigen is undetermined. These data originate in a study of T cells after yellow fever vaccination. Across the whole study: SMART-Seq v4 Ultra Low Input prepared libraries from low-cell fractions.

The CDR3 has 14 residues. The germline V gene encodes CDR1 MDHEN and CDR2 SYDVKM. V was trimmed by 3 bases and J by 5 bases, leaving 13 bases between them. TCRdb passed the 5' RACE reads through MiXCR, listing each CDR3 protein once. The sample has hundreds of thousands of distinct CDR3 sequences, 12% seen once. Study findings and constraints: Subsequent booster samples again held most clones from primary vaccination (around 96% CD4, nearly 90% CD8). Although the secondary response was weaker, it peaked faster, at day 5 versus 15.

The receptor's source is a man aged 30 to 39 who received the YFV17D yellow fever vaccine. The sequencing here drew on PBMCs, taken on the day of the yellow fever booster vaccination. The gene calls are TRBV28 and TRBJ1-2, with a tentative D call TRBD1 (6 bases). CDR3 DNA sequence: TGTGCCAGCAGTTTCACGGGGGCGGTATATGGCTACACCTTC. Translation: CASSFTGAVYGYTF.